One sample yielded the 28 T cell receptor beta chains listed below, sequenced in a study of blood T cells in healthy people across ages. Alongside a J-beta primer mix, a sample-barcoded 5' primer served in a second PCR lasting roughly 7 to 12 cycles. Via MiXCR, TCRdb re-called the 5' RACE reads, giving one row per CDR3 protein. The sample carries hundreds of thousands of distinct CDR3 sequences, about 28% recorded once. Sequenced sample: blood. Receptors were obtained from an elderly woman in good health.

This clonotype came up a few times. V is TRBV5-6 and J is TRBJ1-4; D remains unclear. This CDR3 region has 15 residues. The germline gives CDR1 SGHDT, CDR2 YYEEEE. Trimming took 4 bases from V and 4 from J, leaving 14 bases between them. This CDR3 reads CASSQGSTDNEKLFF. The CDR3 DNA sequence: TGTGCCAGCAGCCAAGGGTCCACGGATAATGAAAAACTGTTTTTT.

This clonotype has at least ten counts. The chain carries TRBV5-4 and TRBJ1-2; no definite D call. Germline CDR1 reads SGHNT; CDR2 reads YYREEE (reference sequence). Trimming took 2 bases from V and 3 from J, leaving 8 bases between them. The length of the CDR3 is 13 residues. The CDR3 region has the DNA TGTGCCAGCAGCTTTGACGGACACTATGGCTACACCTTC. Amino acid sequence: CASSFDGHYGYTF.

V is TRBV12-3 or TRBV12-4 and J is TRBJ1-1, with a weak D call TRBD1 (5 bases). The CDR3 runs 13 residues. Trimming removed 7 bases at V and 4 bases at J, with 13 bases between. The CDR3 sequence is CASKQHGATEAFF. The DNA for the CDR3 is TGTGCCAGCAAGCAACATGGGGCCACTGAAGCTTTCTTT.

This clonotype was counted at least ten times. V and J are TRBV5-5 and TRBJ1-5, with TRBD1 matching over 7 bases. CDR1 is SGHKS and CDR2 is YYEKEE in the germline V gene (reference sequence). J lost 6 bases, V lost 2 bases, and 8 bases had no gene match. This CDR3 is built from 15 residues. CDR3 coding DNA: TGTGCCAGCAGCTTCAGCGCAGGGGGTCTTCAGCCCCAGCATTTT. Protein product: CASSFSAGGLQPQHF.

On this clonotype itself: It may be a read error: a sequence one base away is much more abundant. The rearrangement links TRBV10-3 to TRBJ1-6; D is perhaps TRBD1 (5 bases). From germline, CDR1 is ENHRY and CDR2 SYGVKD. This CDR3 region has 14 residues. Trimming took off 5 bases at V and 8 bases at J, with 13 bases between the two ends. CDR3 bases: TGTGCCATCAGTCCAAGGGGTTTGTATTCACCCCTCCACTTT. It translates to CAISPRGLYSPLHF.

This clonotype was counted a few times. V gene TRBV12-3 or TRBV12-4 combines with J gene TRBJ1-6; no clear D. The CDR3 is 14 residues long. With 3 bases removed from V and 9 bases from J, the gap between germline ends came to 12 bases. In DNA, the CDR3 is TGTGCCAGCAGTTTGAGCTCACGTCTTTCACCCCTCCACTTT. Its protein product is CASSLSSRLSPLHF.

About this clonotype itself: Given a much more abundant clone one base away, this may be a read error. This sequence joins TRBV28 and TRBJ1-2; D unresolved. The CDR3 contains 13 residues. The germline V gene encodes CDR1 MDHEN and CDR2 SYDVKM. CDR3 DNA: TGTGCCAGCAGTCCTACAAATAACTATGGCTGCACCTTC. Its translation: CASSPTNNYGCTF.

This clonotype was observed many times. The chain carries TRBV9 and TRBJ2-5, with 11 bases aligning to TRBD2. The CDR3 is made up of 16 amino acids. V was clipped by 4 bases and J by 4 bases; unmatched bases: 9. Germline V gene sequence: CDR1 SGDLS, CDR2 YYNGEE. The CDR3 nucleotides read TGTGCCAGCAGCCGGTCTAGCGGGGGGCCTGTAGAGACCCAGTACTTC. This codes for CASSRSSGGPVETQYF.

This clonotype was seen ten or more times. V gene TRBV29-1 combines with J gene TRBJ2-7, with D uncertain. Trimming removed 4 bases from V and 4 bases from J, with 14 bases in between. This CDR3 has 13 amino acids. Germline V gene lookup returns CDR1 SQVTM and CDR2 ANQGSEA. The CDR3 protein is CSVGGRPTYEQYF. For the CDR3, the DNA is TGCAGCGTTGGTGGACGTCCGACTTACGAGCAGTACTTC.

This clonotype turned up a few times. This rearrangement joins TRBV5-6 to TRBJ2-2, with unresolved D. The germline gives CDR1 SGHDT, CDR2 YYEEEE. The CDR3 covers 14 residues. V was clipped by 0 bases and J by 7 bases, with 10 bases between them. The CDR3 loop reads CASSLGLEGGELFF. CDR3 bases: TGTGCCAGCAGCTTGGGGCTAGAAGGCGGGGAGCTGTTTTTT.

This clonotype has at least ten counts. The chain uses TRBV20-1 and TRBJ2-3; 9 nucleotides align to TRBD2. Germline V gene lookup returns CDR1 DFQATT and CDR2 SNEGSKA (reference sequence). CDR3 size: 18 residues. With V trimmed by 1 base and J by 2 bases, 13 bases remained unmatched. The CDR3 DNA sequence: TGCAGTGCTAGAGGGTCAGGGCGGGGGGGCATTTACACAGATACGCAGTATTTT. It translates to CSARGSGRGGIYTDTQYF.

The rearrangement joins TRBV18 to TRBJ1-1; the D gene is possibly TRBD1 (6 bases). Deletions cut 4 bases from V and 5 bases from J, with 14 bases between. Germline lookup yields CDR1 KGHSH and CDR2 LQKENI. The CDR3 totals 14 residues. The CDR3 region has the DNA TGTGCCAGCTCACGGGCAGGGGAGAGGACTGAAGCTTTCTTT. Translated, it gives CASSRAGERTEAFF.

The V gene is TRBV6-2 or TRBV6-3, the J gene TRBJ2-2, with unresolved D. The CDR3 totals 14 residues. V dropped 2 bases and J dropped 2 bases, with 6 bases sitting between them. In germline, CDR1 is MNHEY, CDR2 SVGEGT. The CDR3 reads CASSYLLNTGELFF. CDR3 nucleotide sequence: TGTGCCAGCAGTTACCTATTAAACACCGGGGAGCTGTTTTTT.

This clonotype was seen a handful of times. The CDR3 coding sequence is TGCAGCGTTGAAGATTTACGGGGTAAAGAGACCCAGTACTTC. Protein product: CSVEDLRGKETQYF. The V gene is TRBV29-1, the J gene TRBJ2-5; TRBD2 is a possible D gene (5 bases). V lost 0 bases and J 3 bases, leaving 11 bases between the germline ends. The CDR3 totals 14 residues. Germline V lookup: CDR1 SQVTM, CDR2 ANQGSEA. Using reference TRBV29-1 and TRBJ2-5 for the parts outside the CDR3, the full variable domain is SAVISQKPSRDICQRGTSLTIQCQVDSQVTMMFWYRQQPGQSLTLIATANQGSEATYESGFVIDKFPISRPNLTFSTLTVSNMSPEDSSIYLCSVEDLRGKETQYFGPGTRLLVL.

This clonotype was detected ten times or more. The V and J genes are TRBV7-8 and TRBJ2-5; the match to TRBD2 covers 9 bases. Looked up from germline, CDR1 is SGHVS and CDR2 is FQNEAQ. Losses at the gene ends were 5 bases for V and 5 bases for J; bases not matched to a gene: 3. The CDR3 is 13 residues long. As DNA, the CDR3 is TGTGCCAGCAGCGCTAGCGGGGCTGAGACCCAGTACTTC. It yields the protein CASSASGAETQYF.

V and J are TRBV5-1 and TRBJ1-1, with TRBD1 matching over 9 bases. Germline CDR1 is SGHRS and CDR2 is YFSETQ. J lost 2 bases, V lost 3 bases, and 5 bases had no gene match. This CDR3 has 15 residues. The DNA of the CDR3 is TGCGCCAGCAGCTCGGGACAGGGCGGTAACACTGAAGCTTTCTTT. It codes for CASSSGQGGNTEAFF.

Notes on this clonotype: The junction does not match germline at one end; this may be a read error. This chain uses TRBV7-9 with TRBJ2-5; 11 bases are shared with TRBD1. This CDR3 spans 15 amino acids. Looked up from germline, CDR1 is SEHNR and CDR2 is FQNEAQ (reference sequence). The CDR3 sequence is CASAPRTGGRETQNF. The CDR3 nucleotides read TGTGCCAGCGCCCCCCGGACAGGGGGCAGAGAGACCCAGAACTTC. Full variable domain (rest looked up from reference TRBV7-9 and TRBJ2-5): DTGVSQNPRHKITKRGQNVTFRCDPISEHNRLYWYRQTLGQGPEFLTYFQNEAQLEKSRLLSDRFSAERPKGSFSTLEIQRTEQGDSAMYLCASAPRTGGRETQNFGPGTRLLVL.

This clonotype showed up just a few times. V and J are TRBV7-2 and TRBJ2-2, with D hard to call. V was clipped by 1 base and J by 3 bases, with 6 bases between them. The CDR3 runs 14 residues. Germline V CDR1 and CDR2: SGHTA, FQGNSA. DNA for the CDR3: TGTGCCAGCAGCTTAGGCGCCCACACCGGGGAGCTGTTTTTT. Translated: CASSLGAHTGELFF.

On this clonotype: A much larger clone differs by one base, so this may be a read error. DNA for the CDR3: TGCGGTGCTAGCCAGTTCATGAACACTGAAGCTTTCTTT. This gives the protein CGASQFMNTEAFF. This chain connects TRBV20-1 to TRBJ1-1; D is unresolved. CDR1 is DFQATT, CDR2 SNEGSKA, per germline (reference sequence). This CDR3 is 13 amino acids long.

The chain has TRBV27 and TRBJ1-2, with TRBD1 as a possible D gene (6 bases). The CDR3 sequence is 15 residues long. Trimming took 5 bases from V and 6 from J, leaving 19 bases between them. Germline CDR1 and CDR2: MNHEY and SMNVEV (reference sequence). DNA of the CDR3: TGTGCCAGCAGTCGGTCAGGGGTCAGCATCCATGGCTACACCTTC. This gives the protein CASSRSGVSIHGYTF.

This clonotype has more than one count but fewer than ten. CDR3 amino acids: CASSSPTAEAFF. In DNA, the CDR3 is TGTGCCAGCAGCTCCCCGACAGCTGAAGCTTTCTTT. This chain uses TRBV7-9 with TRBJ1-1, with D possibly TRBD1 on 5 matching bases. Germline V gene sequence: CDR1 SEHNR, CDR2 FQNEAQ (reference sequence). CDR3 size: 12 residues. V lost 4 bases, J lost 6 bases, and 9 bases lay in between.

In this sample, this clonotype turned up many times. The V call is TRBV24-1, the J call TRBJ1-2; weak D call: TRBD1 (5 bases). Between the trimmed V and J ends, which lost 8 bases and 2 bases, there was a span of 11 bases. CDR3 size: 13 residues. Germline assignment: CDR1 KGHDR and CDR2 SFDVKD. In DNA form, the CDR3 reads TGTGCCACCATCGTGAGGGGAAACTATGGCTACACCTTC. Translation gives CATIVRGNYGYTF.

CDR3: CASRPSGTNYGYTF. CDR3 coding DNA: TGTGCCAGCAGGCCGTCCGGGACAAACTATGGCTACACCTTC. This sequence joins TRBV6-5 and TRBJ1-2; weak D call: TRBD1 (6 bases). CDR3 length: 14 amino acids. Germline CDR1 and CDR2: MNHEY and SVGAGI. Trimming removed 6 bases at V and 2 bases at J, with 13 bases between.

This clonotype was recorded at least ten times. The chain is built from TRBV20-1 and TRBJ2-3; possibly TRBD1 for D (5 bases). Germline V lookup: CDR1 DFQATT, CDR2 SNEGSKA (reference sequence). V lost 0 bases, J lost 2 bases, and 12 bases lay in between. CDR3 size: 15 residues. The DNA for the CDR3 is TGCAGTGCTAGAGATCCAGCAGGGCCCACAGATACGCAGTATTTT. This codes for CSARDPAGPTDTQYF.

This clonotype has at least ten counts. The chain has TRBV7-2 and TRBJ2-4; tentatively, D is TRBD2 (6 bases). CDR1 is SGHTA and CDR2 is FQGNSA in the germline V gene. CDR3 length: 15 amino acids. V lost 4 bases and J lost 8, with 18 bases in between. The DNA of the CDR3 is TGTGCCAGCAGCTCCGGACAACCTGGAGGGGACATTCAGTACTTC. This translates into CASSSGQPGGDIQYF.

The rearrangement uses TRBV7-2 and TRBJ2-7; 10 bases are a match to TRBD1. CDR1 and CDR2 (germline): SGHTA, FQGNSA. J was trimmed by 7 bases and V by 6 bases; bases with no gene match: 9. The CDR3 extends over 14 amino acids. The CDR3 loop reads CASRPTGGAGEQYF. CDR3 nucleotide sequence: TGTGCCAGCAGACCGACAGGGGGCGCGGGTGAGCAGTACTTC.

This clonotype was observed many times. DNA for the CDR3: TGTGCCAGCAGTTATAACAGGGATCTAGGCGAGCAGTACTTC. Amino acids: CASSYNRDLGEQYF. The chain carries TRBV27 and TRBJ2-7; D possibly corresponds to TRBD1 (6 bases). Germline V lookup: CDR1 MNHEY, CDR2 SMNVEV (reference sequence). The CDR3 consists of 14 residues. V lost 4 bases, J lost 6 bases, and 16 bases lay in between.

On this clonotype: One end of the junction varies from germline; a read error may be responsible. CDR3 DNA: TGCGCCTGCAGTGGGTTAGTCGGCGGCCGGAAGCCCTACAATGAGCAGTTCTTC. Its protein is CACSGLVGGRKPYNEQFF. This chain joins TRBV10-1 and TRBJ2-1, with no clear D. The CDR3 spans 18 residues. In germline, CDR1 is WNHNN, CDR2 SYGVQD (reference sequence).